The 22 T cell receptor beta chains listed next were all sequenced from one sample in a study of blood T cell repertoires in COVID-19. The assay was immunoSEQ multiplex PCR, and TCRdb's table has in-frame clones only and misses some. The profile shows over 250,000 clones, around 87% of them singletons. Sequencing was done on a sample of PBMCs or T cells enriched from blood (not recorded which). Receptors were obtained from a woman in her 30s who had recovered from COVID-19.

This chain links TRBV10-1 with TRBJ2-2; TRBD2 might be the D (7 bases). Trimming stripped 7 bases from V and 2 bases from J, with 11 bases between. CDR1 is WNHNN, CDR2 SYGVQD, per germline (reference sequence). The CDR3 spans 14 residues. CDR3 coding DNA: TGCGCCAGCAATCCGGGGGGCAACACCGGGGAGCTGTTTTTT. Its translation: CASNPGGNTGELFF.

V and J are TRBV12-3 or TRBV12-4 and TRBJ1-1; D gene uncertain. V gave up 2 bases and J gave up 1 base, with 5 bases separating them. This CDR3 contains 13 residues. The CDR3 coding sequence is TGTGCCAGCAGTTTACATTGGAACACTGAAGCTTTCTTT. Its protein is CASSLHWNTEAFF.

J is TRBJ1-4 and V is TRBV7-9; 9 bases agree with TRBD1. V lost 5 bases, J lost 8 bases, and 9 bases stayed unmatched. This CDR3 is 15 amino acids long. Germline assignment: CDR1 SEHNR and CDR2 FQNEAQ (reference sequence). This CDR3 reads CASSPDRGIDEKLFF. The CDR3 DNA follows: TGTGCCAGCAGCCCGGACAGGGGAATAGACGAAAAACTGTTTTTT.

V and J are TRBV5-1 and TRBJ1-3; 8 bases are a match to TRBD1. Germline-derived CDR1 and CDR2 are SGHRS and YFSETQ. J was trimmed by 1 base and V by 0 bases; bases with no gene match: 6. The CDR3 has 17 amino acids. The chain's CDR3 is CASSLEAGGWSGNTIYF. The CDR3, as DNA: TGCGCCAGCAGCTTGGAGGCAGGGGGCTGGTCTGGAAACACCATATATTTT.

The V and J genes are TRBV5-4 and TRBJ2-1; 14 bases fit TRBD2. Germline CDR1 is SGHNT and CDR2 is YYREEE (reference sequence). The CDR3 length is 19 residues. V lost 0 bases, J lost 0 bases, and 5 bases stayed unmatched. CDR3 sequence: CASSLGLAGGDPSYNEQFF. CDR3 in DNA: TGTGCCAGCAGCTTGGGACTAGCGGGGGGGGATCCCTCCTACAATGAGCAGTTCTTC.

The chain uses TRBV3-1 (or the pseudogene TRBV3-2) and TRBJ1-2, with TRBD1 matching over 9 bases. J was trimmed by 12 bases and V by 1 base; bases with no gene match: 6. The CDR3 length is 13 residues. In germline, CDR1 is LGHDT, CDR2 YNNKEL (reference sequence). The CDR3 nucleotides are TGTGCCAGCAGCCAAGCTCAGGGGACAGGGAACACCTTC. This sequence encodes CASSQAQGTGNTF.

The rearrangement uses TRBV5-1 and TRBJ2-2, with 7 positions matching TRBD1. The CDR3 is 15 amino acids. J was trimmed by 6 bases and V by 4 bases; bases with no gene match: 9. Per the germline V gene, CDR1 is SGHRS and CDR2 is YFSETQ. CDR3 in DNA: TGCGCCAGCAGCCCGGGGACAGTGAAGGCCGGGGAGCTGTTTTTT. This encodes CASSPGTVKAGELFF.

V usage is TRBV7-9 and J usage is TRBJ1-5, with a weak D call TRBD1 (6 bases). The germline gives CDR1 SEHNR, CDR2 FQNEAQ (reference sequence). Trimming removed 5 bases from V and 1 base from J, with 15 bases in between. This CDR3 comprises 16 residues. The CDR3 spells CASSGRGGPSNQPQHF. The CDR3 DNA reads TGTGCCAGCAGCGGCCGAGGGGGACCGAGCAATCAGCCCCAGCATTTT. The whole variable domain, remainder taken from reference TRBV7-9 and TRBJ1-5, is DTGVSQNPRHKITKRGQNVTFRCDPISEHNRLYWYRQTLGQGPEFLTYFQNEAQLEKSRLLSDRFSAERPKGSFSTLEIQRTEQGDSAMYLCASSGRGGPSNQPQHFGDGTRLSIL.

The chain joins TRBV13 to TRBJ2-2, with D possibly being TRBD2 (5 bases). The CDR3 runs 13 residues. Germline CDR1 and CDR2: PRHDT and FYEKMQ (reference sequence). Trimming removed 8 bases from V and 6 bases from J, with 13 bases in between. CDR3 bases: TGTGCCAGCCGGGGAAATATAGCCGGGGAGCTGTTTTTT. This codes for CASRGNIAGELFF.

This sequence joins TRBV19 and TRBJ1-1, with 8 bases aligning to TRBD1. The CDR3 consists of 13 residues. V was clipped by 6 bases and J by 7 bases; unmatched bases: 7. Germline V lookup: CDR1 LNHDA, CDR2 SQIVND (reference sequence). The CDR3 is CASRSQGAHEAFF. CDR3 coding DNA: TGTGCCAGTAGGTCTCAGGGGGCACATGAAGCTTTCTTT.

The chain links TRBV6-5 to TRBJ2-7, with D tentatively TRBD1 (5 bases). Germline V gives CDR1 MNHEY, CDR2 SVGAGI. The CDR3 loop spans 14 amino acids. The V end was cut by 0 bases, the J end by 2 bases, with 8 bases between. The CDR3 region is CASSYSWTTYEQYF. CDR3 in DNA: TGTGCCAGCAGTTACTCATGGACAACCTACGAGCAGTACTTC.

The rearrangement links TRBV2 to TRBJ2-7; weak D call: TRBD1 (5 bases). Trimming pared 11 bases from V and 3 bases from J, leaving 11 bases between. CDR1 and CDR2 (germline): SNHLY, FYNNEI. The CDR3 contains 11 residues. The CDR3 nucleotides read TGTGCCCTATCCCAGGGCTACGAGCAGTACTTC. Its protein is CALSQGYEQYF.

Only a few counts were recorded for this clone. V and J are TRBV30 and TRBJ1-5; D perhaps matches TRBD1 (5 bases). The germline V and J ends were trimmed by 5 bases and 4 bases, with 18 bases remaining between them. The CDR3 sequence is 15 residues long. Germline lookup yields CDR1 GTSNPN and CDR2 SVGIG (reference sequence). For the CDR3, the DNA is TGTGCCTGGGCCAGACAGACGGGGGGGAATCAGCCCCAGCATTTT. Its translation: CAWARQTGGNQPQHF.

The rearrangement uses TRBV3-1 (or the pseudogene TRBV3-2) and TRBJ1-2; D is possibly TRBD1 (6 bases). Germline V gene data show CDR1 as LGHDT and CDR2 as YNNKEL (reference sequence). This CDR3 spans 12 amino acids. The germline V and J ends were trimmed by 4 bases and 8 bases, with 11 bases remaining between them. The CDR3 is CASSPDRLGYTF. As DNA, the CDR3 is TGTGCCAGCAGCCCAGACAGGTTGGGCTACACCTTC.

CDR3 sequence (DNA): TGTGCCACCAGCGGAATATTAGCGGCTGAGCAGTTCTTC. It yields the protein CATSGILAAEQFF. This sequence joins TRBV15 and TRBJ2-1; possible D gene TRBD2, 6 bases. The V gene's germline CDR1 is LNHNV and CDR2 YYDKDF (reference sequence). The CDR3 is 13 amino acids. Trimming took 5 bases from V and 9 from J, leaving 14 bases between them.

V usage is TRBV9 and J usage is TRBJ1-1; D is perhaps TRBD1 (5 bases). Germline CDR1 and CDR2: SGDLS and YYNGEE. Trimming stripped 1 base from V and 4 bases from J, with 14 bases between. This CDR3 contains 15 residues. The CDR3 sequence: CASSVSGREGTEAFF. The CDR3, as DNA: TGTGCCAGCAGCGTATCTGGCAGGGAAGGCACTGAAGCTTTCTTT.

CDR3 in amino acids: CASSPGLAGRNEQFF. The CDR3 DNA follows: TGCGCCAGCAGCCCCGGACTAGCGGGGAGGAATGAGCAGTTCTTC. The chain is built from TRBV4-1 and TRBJ2-1, with 12 positions matching TRBD2. J was trimmed by 7 bases and V by 4 bases; bases with no gene match: 5. The germline gives CDR1 MGHRA, CDR2 YSYEKL. This CDR3 spans 15 amino acids.

The chain joins TRBV7-8 to TRBJ1-6; D is possibly TRBD1 (6 bases). From germline, CDR1 is SGHVS and CDR2 FQNEAQ. With 0 bases removed from V and 0 bases from J, the gap between germline ends came to 12 bases. The CDR3 covers 18 residues. The chain's CDR3 is CASSLAHTGSSYNSPLHF. CDR3 bases: TGTGCCAGCAGCTTAGCCCATACAGGGAGCTCCTATAATTCACCCCTCCACTTT.

The chain uses TRBV19 and TRBJ1-5; D not certain. V lost 4 bases to trimming and J lost 2 bases, with 18 bases between them. Germline CDR1 and CDR2: LNHDA and SQIVND (reference sequence). The CDR3 is 17 amino acids. As DNA, the CDR3 is TGTGCCAGTAGTAGAATACCTCAGGCTCTGGGCAATCAGCCCCAGCATTTT. Amino acid sequence: CASSRIPQALGNQPQHF.

The CDR3 loop is CASSIDGFLNQPQHF. CDR3 DNA: TGTGCCAGTAGTATAGACGGGTTCCTCAATCAGCCCCAGCATTTT. V usage is TRBV19 and J usage is TRBJ1-5; no clear D gene. The CDR3 is made up of 15 amino acids. CDR1 and CDR2 (germline): LNHDA, SQIVND (reference sequence). V was pared by 0 bases and J by 3 bases, with 9 bases between. The full variable domain, in which reference TRBV19 and TRBJ1-5 provide the parts outside the CDR3, is DGGITQSPKYLFRKEGQNVTLSCEQNLNHDAMYWYRQDPGQGLRLIYYSQIVNDFQKGDIAEGYSVSREKKESFPLTVTSAQKNPTAFYLCASSIDGFLNQPQHFGDGTRLSIL.

This chain connects TRBV19 to TRBJ1-6, with D tentatively TRBD1 (6 bases). Germline assignment: CDR1 LNHDA and CDR2 SQIVND (reference sequence). V was cut by 4 bases and J by 8 bases, with 12 bases left in between. This CDR3 is 14 amino acids long. Here the CDR3 reads CASSKGGRDSPLHF. The CDR3 DNA sequence: TGTGCCAGTAGTAAGGGGGGGAGAGATTCACCCCTCCACTTT.

This chain links TRBV28 with TRBJ1-6, with 7 bases fitting TRBD1. Per germline, CDR1 MDHEN and CDR2 SYDVKM. V shed 8 bases and J 5 bases; nucleotides not matched to a gene: 9. The CDR3 contains 15 residues. The CDR3 here is CASSRDRLNNSPLHF. Here the CDR3 DNA reads TGTGCCAGCTCGAGGGACAGACTAAATAATTCACCCCTCCACTTT.